This T cell receptor beta chain was retrieved from a study of cytomegalovirus exposure and HLA in healthy donors. Study-level results: A later analysis linked a missense DCLRE1C variant to TCR beta V- and J-gene trimming. Beyond CMV serostatus, there was no information to go on about immune exposure.

The CDR3 is made up of 18 amino acids. The germline CDR1 and CDR2 sequences are SNHLY and FYNNEI. The ends were cut back, 0 bases at V and 6 bases at J, with 20 bases in the middle. A remark on this clone: Its antigen is still unknown.

With 60 Vbeta and 13 Jbeta primers, the PCR was carried out. Only in-frame clones appear in the TCRdb table, and some are missing; sequencing was by immunoSEQ multiplex PCR. Seen in this sample are about 210,000 clones; the ten most common clones hold over 0.75%. The chain has TRBV2 and TRBJ1-4, with a possible D match to TRBD1 (6 bases). Source material: PBMCs. This TCR came from a woman aged 25 to 45 in good health and CMV-seropositive. The CDR3 protein is CASSEALRWEGGDEKLFF. CDR3 nucleotide sequence: TGTGCCAGCAGTGAAGCGCTTCGTTGGGAAGGGGGGGATGAAAAACTGTTTTTT.